A selection of T cell receptor beta chains follows, all from one sample in a study of control samples from healthy donors and cancer patients. Clones were read by immunoSEQ multiplex PCR, and TCRdb kept only the in-frame ones, dropping some. Its table records about 210,000 clones. Sequencing was performed on blood. The receptors originated from a woman aged 30 to 39 in good health. The CDR3 runs from the conserved cysteine through the conserved F or W. A D gene is named only where the DNA matches it firmly.

D: .; V: TRBV28; J: TRBJ1-1; CDR3: CASSFEVGEAFF
D: .; V: TRBV18; J: TRBJ1-1; CDR3: CASSPLGSRNPEAFF
D: .; V: TRBV7-8; J: TRBJ2-3; CDR3: CASSLVLRGLTDTQYF
D: TRBD2; V: TRBV19; J: TRBJ2-1; CDR3: CASSQDSGTSGYNEQFF
D: TRBD1; V: TRBV7-9; J: TRBJ1-4; CDR3: CASSWGQGATNEKLFF
D: TRBD1; V: TRBV5-1; J: TRBJ2-7; CDR3: CASSLAPGQSYEQYF
D: TRBD1; V: TRBV27; J: TRBJ2-2; CDR3: CASTRQGPGELFF
D: .; V: TRBV27; J: TRBJ2-7; CDR3: CASSSGRANEQYF
D: .; V: TRBV9; J: TRBJ1-2; CDR3: CASSVGNRGRGYTF
D: .; V: TRBV19; J: TRBJ2-1; CDR3: CASSIPISYNEQFF
D: .; V: TRBV29-1; J: TRBJ2-7; CDR3: CSVLQGSEQYF
D: .; V: TRBV7-9; J: TRBJ1-1; CDR3: CASSRRSEGTEAFF
D: .; V: TRBV2; J: TRBJ1-6; CDR3: CATLGQPVSYNSPLHF
D: .; V: TRBV28; J: TRBJ1-1; CDR3: CASSLNGLNTEAFF
D: TRBD1; V: TRBV7-9; J: TRBJ2-2; CDR3: CASNGQGNTGELFF
D: .; V: TRBV5-7; J: TRBJ1-4; CDR3: CASSLRRGWTNEKLFF
D: .; V: TRBV28; J: TRBJ1-1; CDR3: CASSFGDLNTEAFF
D: .; V: TRBV4-1; J: TRBJ2-7; CDR3: CASSQKGGSSEQYF
D: .; V: TRBV7-2; J: TRBJ1-1; CDR3: CASRDNYRVQGEAFF
D: .; V: TRBV6-5; J: TRBJ2-6; CDR3: CASSHGGSGANVLTF
D: .; V: TRBV21-1; J: TRBJ1-2; CDR3: CASSPRYDRGQDGYTF
D: .; V: TRBV28; J: TRBJ1-1; CDR3: CATNEGGRNTEAFF
D: TRBD1; V: TRBV5-6; J: TRBJ2-5; CDR3: CASSTTGVRETQYF
D: .; V: TRBV7-3; J: TRBJ2-3; CDR3: CASSSTGFTDTQYF
D: TRBD2; V: TRBV19; J: TRBJ2-5; CDR3: CASSRTRETQYF
D: TRBD2; V: TRBV6-2/TRBV6-3; J: TRBJ2-1; CDR3: CASSIGTSGGRGLWEQFF
D: .; V: TRBV5-4; J: TRBJ1-2; CDR3: CASSLLGSGSYGYTF
D: .; V: TRBV18; J: TRBJ1-2; CDR3: CASSPHRESGYTF
D: .; V: TRBV28; J: TRBJ1-5; CDR3: CASSSRDVNQPQHF
D: TRBD1; V: TRBV18; J: TRBJ1-5; CDR3: CASSPRDRGRNQPQHF
D: .; V: TRBV4-1; J: TRBJ2-7; CDR3: CASSHPLARSYEQYF
D: .; V: TRBV28; J: TRBJ1-2; CDR3: CASSLNLGAYGYTF
D: .; V: TRBV24-1; J: TRBJ1-1; CDR3: CATSDLGTEAFF
D: .; V: TRBV6-2/TRBV6-3; J: TRBJ1-2; CDR3: CASSSPGYTF
D: .; V: TRBV9; J: TRBJ2-1; CDR3: CASSVGGGTLNEQFF